This is a list of T cell receptor beta chains from one sample in a study of T cells in Graves' hyperthyroidism and ophthalmopathy. In TCRdb, the multiplex PCR reads were re-called with MiXCR into one record per CDR3 protein. The repertoire holds hundreds of thousands of distinct CDR3 sequences, with roughly 21% as singletons. Sequences were obtained from blood. The receptors here all came from a middle-aged man with Graves' ophthalmopathy. CDR3s include the opening cysteine and the closing phenylalanine or tryptophan. A D gene is named only where the DNA matches it firmly. Size is omitted from some rows. Given values are once, few, many or a class for expanded clones.

D: -
J: TRBJ2-2
size: -
V: TRBV7-3
length: 13
DNA: TGTGCCAGCAGCTTAACTGGACCCGGGGAGCTGTTTTTT
CDR3: CASSLTGPGELFF

D: -
J: TRBJ2-1
size: -
V: TRBV20-1
length: 9
DNA: TGCACCCCCCATATAGAGCAGTTCTTC
CDR3: CTPHIEQFF

D: TRBD1
J: TRBJ2-7
size: many
V: TRBV20-1
length: 14
DNA: TGCAGTGCTAGGCCTCCGGACAGGGCGTACGAGCAGTACTTC
CDR3: CSARPPDRAYEQYF

D: TRBD2
J: TRBJ2-1
size: -
V: TRBV11-2
length: 18
DNA: TGTGCCAGCAGCCCTACCCCCGGGACTAGCGGGAGAGGGCATGAGCAGTTCTTC
CDR3: CASSPTPGTSGRGHEQFF

D: -
J: TRBJ2-2
size: -
V: TRBV29-1
length: 13
DNA: TGCAGCGCTATGGTTGGAGGGACCGGGGAGCTGTTTTTT
CDR3: CSAMVGGTGELFF

D: TRBD1
J: TRBJ2-1
size: -
V: TRBV19
length: 15
DNA: TGTGCCACCTCCGGGACAGGGGGCTCACTAATGGAGCAGTTCTTC
CDR3: CATSGTGGSLMEQFF

D: TRBD2
J: TRBJ2-2
size: many
V: TRBV7-2
length: 15
DNA: TGTGCCAGCAGCTCCACTAGCGGGGACACCGGGGAGCTGTTTTTT
CDR3: CASSSTSGDTGELFF

D: -
J: TRBJ1-2
size: many
V: TRBV30
length: 12
DNA: TGTGCCTGGATCGGGGGCGCGGGTGGCTACACCTTC
CDR3: CAWIGGAGGYTF

D: -
J: TRBJ1-5
size: -
V: TRBV28
length: 13
DNA: TGTGCCAGCACTAGGGGCCGGGGTCAGCCCCAGCATTTT
CDR3: CASTRGRGQPQHF

D: -
J: TRBJ2-3
size: few
V: TRBV7-9
length: 11
DNA: TGTGCCAGCAGCTTCTCCCAGCCGCAGTATTTT
CDR3: CASSFSQPQYF

D: TRBD2
J: TRBJ2-3
size: -
V: TRBV9
length: 17
DNA: TGTGCCTTCAGCAGCCCCCGCCGGGGGGGTAGCACAGATACGCAGTATTTT
CDR3: CAFSSPRRGGSTDTQYF

D: -
J: TRBJ2-3
size: few
V: TRBV6-2/TRBV6-3
length: 16
DNA: TGTGCCAGCAGCCAGGGGACTTCCTGGAGGCTAGATACGCAGTATTTT
CDR3: CASSQGTSWRLDTQYF

D: TRBD2
J: TRBJ2-7
size: -
V: TRBV20-1
length: 14
DNA: TGCAGTGCTAGAGAGGCTAGCGGTCCCTACGAGCAGTACTTC
CDR3: CSAREASGPYEQYF

D: -
J: TRBJ1-2
size: -
V: TRBV6-2/TRBV6-3
length: 15
DNA: TGTGCCAGCAGTTACTCTCCGGACGAGAGGTATGGCTACACCTTC
CDR3: CASSYSPDERYGYTF

D: -
J: TRBJ2-1
size: few
V: TRBV6-1
length: 12
DNA: TGTGCCAGCAGACGCAGAGGAAATGAGCAGTTCTTC
CDR3: CASRRRGNEQFF

D: -
J: TRBJ2-1
size: many
V: TRBV2
length: 17
DNA: TGTGCCAGCAGTGAACCCTCACTAGATTGGTCCTACAATGAGCAGTTCTTC
CDR3: CASSEPSLDWSYNEQFF

D: -
J: TRBJ2-1
size: many
V: TRBV27
length: 17
DNA: TGTGCCAGCAGTGGGGCTGTAGGTTCAAAATCCTACAATGAGCAGTTCTTC
CDR3: CASSGAVGSKSYNEQFF

D: TRBD2
J: TRBJ2-3
size: many
V: TRBV7-2
length: 15
DNA: TGTGCCAGCATACCCCGGGAGGGGAACACAGATACGCAGTATTTT
CDR3: CASIPREGNTDTQYF

D: -
J: TRBJ1-6
size: -
V: TRBV12-3/TRBV12-4
length: 14
DNA: TGTGCCAGCAGGGCCGGGTCCCATAATTCACCCCTCCACTTT
CDR3: CASRAGSHNSPLHF

D: TRBD2
J: TRBJ2-1
size: many
V: TRBV7-2
length: 18
DNA: TGTGCCAGCAGCCCGACGTACCCGGGCGGGAGGGGCCCCCATGAGCAGTTCTTC
CDR3: CASSPTYPGGRGPHEQFF

D: -
J: TRBJ2-4
size: -
V: TRBV6-1
length: 15
DNA: TGTGCCAGCAGCGTGGCAAACATAGCCAAAAACATTCAGTACTTC
CDR3: CASSVANIAKNIQYF

D: -
J: TRBJ2-5
size: -
V: TRBV7-3
length: 13
DNA: TGTGCCAGCAGCCGTAATCAAAAAGAGACCCAGTACTTC
CDR3: CASSRNQKETQYF

D: -
J: TRBJ1-2
size: few
V: TRBV28
length: 12
DNA: TGTGCCAGCCTCAGACAGGACTATGGCTACACCTTC
CDR3: CASLRQDYGYTF

D: TRBD1
J: TRBJ1-6
size: many
V: TRBV30
length: 13
DNA: TGTGCCTGGGGACAGGGAGGCAATTCACCCCTCCACTTT
CDR3: CAWGQGGNSPLHF

D: TRBD2
J: TRBJ2-7
size: many
V: TRBV11-2
length: 15
DNA: TGTGCCAGCAGTTCCGGACTAGCGGGACTGTACGAGCAGTACTTC
CDR3: CASSSGLAGLYEQYF

D: -
J: TRBJ2-4
size: few
V: TRBV24-1
length: 16
DNA: TGTGCCACCAGTGATGGAGGTGATATAGCCAAAAACATTCAGTACTTC
CDR3: CATSDGGDIAKNIQYF